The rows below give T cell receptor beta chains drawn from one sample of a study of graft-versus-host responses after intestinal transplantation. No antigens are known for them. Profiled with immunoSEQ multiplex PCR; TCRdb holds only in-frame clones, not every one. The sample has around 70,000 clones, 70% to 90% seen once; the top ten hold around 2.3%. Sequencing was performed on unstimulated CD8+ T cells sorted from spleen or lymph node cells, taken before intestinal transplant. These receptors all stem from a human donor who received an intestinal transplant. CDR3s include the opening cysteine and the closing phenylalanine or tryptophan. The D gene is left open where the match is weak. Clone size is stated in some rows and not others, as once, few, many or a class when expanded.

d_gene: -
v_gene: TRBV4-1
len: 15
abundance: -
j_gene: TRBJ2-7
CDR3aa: CASSQDYDGTYEQYF
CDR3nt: TGCGCCAGCAGCCAAGATTACGACGGGACCTACGAGCAGTACTTC

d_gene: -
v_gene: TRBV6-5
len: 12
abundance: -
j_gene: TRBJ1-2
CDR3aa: CASSTGDRGYTF
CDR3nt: TGTGCCAGCAGCACAGGTGATAGGGGCTACACCTTC

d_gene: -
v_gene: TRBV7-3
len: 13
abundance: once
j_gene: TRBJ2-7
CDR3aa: CASSRDNSYEQYF
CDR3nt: TGTGCCAGCAGCCGGGACAACTCCTACGAGCAGTACTTC

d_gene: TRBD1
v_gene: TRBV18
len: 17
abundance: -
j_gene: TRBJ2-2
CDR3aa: CASSPQLDRGNTGELFF
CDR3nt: TGTGCCAGCTCACCACAGCTGGACAGGGGTAACACCGGGGAGCTGTTTTTT

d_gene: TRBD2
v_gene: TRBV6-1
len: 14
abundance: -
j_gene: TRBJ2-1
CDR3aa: CASRWTSGANEQFF
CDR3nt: TGTGCCAGCAGGTGGACTAGCGGGGCCAATGAGCAGTTCTTC

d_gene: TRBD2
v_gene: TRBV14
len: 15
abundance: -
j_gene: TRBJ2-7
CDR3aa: CASSQGFSGSHEQYF
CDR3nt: TGTGCCAGCAGCCAAGGATTTAGCGGGAGTCACGAGCAGTACTTC

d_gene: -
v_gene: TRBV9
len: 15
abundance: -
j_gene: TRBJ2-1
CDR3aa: CASSDSGTPYNEQFF
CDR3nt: TGTGCCAGCAGCGATTCCGGGACTCCCTACAATGAGCAGTTCTTC

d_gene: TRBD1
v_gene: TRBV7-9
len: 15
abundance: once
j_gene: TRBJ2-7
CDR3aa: CASTRTGTEVYEQYF
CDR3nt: TGTGCCAGCACCCGCACCGGGACAGAGGTCTACGAGCAGTACTTC

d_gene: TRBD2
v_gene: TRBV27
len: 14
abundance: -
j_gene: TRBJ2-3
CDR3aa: CASSIRLAGDTQYF
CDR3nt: TGTGCCAGCAGTATCCGACTAGCGGGAGATACGCAGTATTTT

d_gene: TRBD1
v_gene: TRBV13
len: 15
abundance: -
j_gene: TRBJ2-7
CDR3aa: CASSLAGTGGDEQYF
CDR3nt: TGTGCCAGCAGCTTAGCTGGGACAGGGGGCGACGAGCAGTACTTC

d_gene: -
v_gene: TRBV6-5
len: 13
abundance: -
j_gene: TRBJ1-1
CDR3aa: CASSYSDGTKAFF
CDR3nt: TGTGCCAGCAGTTACTCAGACGGGACTAAAGCTTTCTTT

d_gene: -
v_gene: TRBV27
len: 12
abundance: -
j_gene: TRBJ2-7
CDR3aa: CASSFNSYEQYF
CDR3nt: TGTGCCAGCAGTTTCAACTCCTACGAGCAGTACTTC

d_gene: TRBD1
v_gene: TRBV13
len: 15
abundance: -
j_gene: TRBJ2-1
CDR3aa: CASSSGQEPPSEQFF
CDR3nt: TGTGCCAGCAGCTCGGGACAGGAACCTCCCAGTGAGCAGTTCTTC

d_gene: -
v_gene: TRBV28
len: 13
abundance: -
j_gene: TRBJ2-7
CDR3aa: CASIDRSSYEQYF
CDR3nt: TGTGCCAGCATCGACAGGTCTTCCTACGAGCAGTACTTC

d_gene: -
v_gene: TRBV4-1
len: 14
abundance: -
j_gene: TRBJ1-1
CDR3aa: CASSQPGVGTEAFF
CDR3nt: TGCGCCAGCAGCCAACCGGGAGTAGGCACTGAAGCTTTCTTT

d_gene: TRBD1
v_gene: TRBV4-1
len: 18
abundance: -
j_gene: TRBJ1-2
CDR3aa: CASSQGPGTGGSNYGYTF
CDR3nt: TGCGCCAGCAGCCAAGGCCCCGGGACAGGGGGTTCCAACTATGGCTACACCTTC

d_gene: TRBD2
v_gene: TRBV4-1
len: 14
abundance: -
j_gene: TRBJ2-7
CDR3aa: CASGPGIAGVEQYF
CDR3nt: TGCGCCAGCGGCCCCGGGATAGCGGGAGTCGAGCAGTACTTC

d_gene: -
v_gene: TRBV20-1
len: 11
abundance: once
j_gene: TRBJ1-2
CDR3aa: CSARTGGAYVF
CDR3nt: TGCAGTGCTAGAACAGGCGGCGCGTATGTATTC

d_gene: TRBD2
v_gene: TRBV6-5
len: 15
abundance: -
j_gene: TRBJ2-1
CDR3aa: CASSRTSGRGNEQFF
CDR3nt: TGTGCCAGCAGCCGGACTAGCGGGAGAGGTAATGAGCAGTTCTTC

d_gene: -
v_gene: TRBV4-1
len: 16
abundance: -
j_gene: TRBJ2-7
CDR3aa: CASSQVETETGYEQYF
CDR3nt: TGCGCCAGCAGCCAAGTTGAGACAGAAACGGGCTACGAGCAGTACTTC

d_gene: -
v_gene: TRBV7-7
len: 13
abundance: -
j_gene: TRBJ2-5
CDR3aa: CATRPFAGQTQYF
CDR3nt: TGTGCTACGAGACCTTTCGCGGGCCAGACCCAGTACTTC

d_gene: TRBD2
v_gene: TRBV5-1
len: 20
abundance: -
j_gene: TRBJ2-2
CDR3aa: CASSLSWGLKAGGPTGELFF
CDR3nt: TGCGCCAGCAGCTTGAGCTGGGGGCTGAAAGCGGGAGGGCCTACAGGGGAGCTGTTTTTT

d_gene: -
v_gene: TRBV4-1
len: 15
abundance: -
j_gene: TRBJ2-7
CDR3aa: CASSQSSDSSLEQYF
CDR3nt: TGCGCCAGCAGCCAGTCTAGCGATTCGTCCCTCGAGCAGTACTTC

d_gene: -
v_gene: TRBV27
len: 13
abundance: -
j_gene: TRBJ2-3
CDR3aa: CASSLGRTDTQYF
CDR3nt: TGTGCCAGCAGTTTAGGGAGAACAGATACGCAGTATTTT

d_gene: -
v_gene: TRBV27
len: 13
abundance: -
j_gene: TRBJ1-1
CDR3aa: CASSPGESTEAFF
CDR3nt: TGTGCCAGCTCCCCGGGGGAGAGCACTGAAGCTTTCTTT

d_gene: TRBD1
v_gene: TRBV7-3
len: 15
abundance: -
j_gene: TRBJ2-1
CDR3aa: CASSLAGGLYNEQFF
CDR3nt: TGTGCCAGCAGTCTTGCAGGGGGCCTATACAATGAGCAGTTCTTC

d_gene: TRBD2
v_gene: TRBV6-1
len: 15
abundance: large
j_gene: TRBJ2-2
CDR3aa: CASSEASGSTGELFF
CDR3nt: TGTGCCAGCAGTGAAGCTAGCGGGAGCACCGGGGAGCTGTTTTTT

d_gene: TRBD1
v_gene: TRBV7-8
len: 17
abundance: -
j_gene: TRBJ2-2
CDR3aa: CASSLPSGTANTGELFF
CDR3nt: TGTGCCAGCAGCTTACCTTCCGGGACAGCGAACACCGGGGAGCTGTTTTTT

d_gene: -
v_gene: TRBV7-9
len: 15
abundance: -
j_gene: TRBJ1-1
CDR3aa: CASSSPSDRNTEAFF
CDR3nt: TGTGCCAGCAGCTCACCTTCGGACAGGAACACTGAAGCTTTCTTT

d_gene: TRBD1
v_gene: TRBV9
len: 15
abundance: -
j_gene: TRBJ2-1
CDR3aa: CASSVEGQAYNEQFF
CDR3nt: TGTGCCAGCAGCGTAGAGGGACAGGCATACAATGAGCAGTTCTTC